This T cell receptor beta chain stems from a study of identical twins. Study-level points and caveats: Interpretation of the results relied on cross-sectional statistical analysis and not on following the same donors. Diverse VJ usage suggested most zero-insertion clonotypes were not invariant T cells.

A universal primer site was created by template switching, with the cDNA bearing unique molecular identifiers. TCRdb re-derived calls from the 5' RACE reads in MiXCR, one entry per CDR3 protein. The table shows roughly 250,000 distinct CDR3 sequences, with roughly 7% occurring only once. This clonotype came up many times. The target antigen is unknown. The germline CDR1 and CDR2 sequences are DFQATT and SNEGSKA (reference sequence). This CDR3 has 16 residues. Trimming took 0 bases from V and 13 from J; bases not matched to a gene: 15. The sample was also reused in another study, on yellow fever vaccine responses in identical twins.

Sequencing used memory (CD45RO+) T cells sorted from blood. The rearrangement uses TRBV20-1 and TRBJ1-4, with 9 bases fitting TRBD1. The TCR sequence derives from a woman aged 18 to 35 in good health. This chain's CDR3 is CSAREEGTGSLERLFF. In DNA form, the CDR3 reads TGCAGTGCTAGAGAAGAAGGGACAGGGTCCCTTGAGAGACTGTTTTTT.